The 32 T cell receptor beta chains below all came from one sample that was sequenced in a study of shared clonotypes between healthy human individuals (dated by TCRdb to the early 2020s). Receptor amplification or capture employed the immunoSEQ multiplex PCR assay. This immuneACCESS table, as held by TCRdb, lists in-frame sequences with V and J called but not all clones. Of the missing ones, under half trace to an unresolved V gene in checked studies; the others have no known cause. The sample has 780,000 or so clones on record, about two thirds of them singletons. The biggest ten clones account for over 1.5% of the sample. Sequencing was carried out using memory CD4+ T cells sorted from blood. The cell subset or site label on this specimen signifies: CD45RA-negative fraction. Every receptor here comes from a young woman in good health.

The chain links TRBV9 to TRBJ1-2; 9 nucleotides match TRBD1. The CDR3 consists of 14 residues. Germline V gene data show CDR1 as SGDLS and CDR2 as YYNGEE. With 2 bases clipped from V and 4 bases from J, the junction kept 3 bases outside the gene matches. CDR3 loop: CASSVTGGTYGYTF. CDR3 sequence (DNA): TGTGCCAGCAGCGTTACAGGGGGCACCTATGGCTACACCTTC.

Only a few counts were recorded for this clone. V gene TRBV6-1 combines with J gene TRBJ2-7; D is unresolved. V lost 3 bases to trimming and J lost 3 bases, with 12 bases between them. CDR1 and CDR2 (germline): MNHNS, SASEGT. This CDR3 is 14 amino acids long. The CDR3 spells CASSDGLLNYEQYF. The CDR3 DNA follows: TGTGCCAGCAGTGACGGGCTACTTAACTACGAGCAGTACTTC.

V and J are TRBV27 and TRBJ1-2, with TRBD1 as a possible D gene (5 bases). This CDR3 is 13 amino acids long. The germline CDR1 and CDR2 sequences are MNHEY and SMNVEV (reference sequence). The V end lost 3 bases, the J end lost 8 bases, and 13 bases lay between the germline ends. CDR3: CASSFQGAAGYTF. DNA for the CDR3: TGTGCCAGCAGTTTTCAGGGAGCGGCGGGCTACACCTTC.

About this clone itself: Germline is not matched at one junction end, which may reflect a read error. CDR3 DNA sequence: TGCAGTGCTGGGACAGACTATGACTACACCTTC. As protein: CSAGTDYDYTF. The chain combines TRBV20-1 with TRBJ1-2, with 7 nucleotides matching TRBD1. Germline-derived CDR1 and CDR2 are DFQATT and SNEGSKA (reference sequence). CDR3 length: 11 residues.

This clone was seen just once. This chain connects TRBV18 to TRBJ1-2; 7 nucleotides match TRBD1. V gave up 2 bases and J gave up 6 bases; unmatched junction bases: 12. The CDR3 covers 16 residues. Germline CDR1 and CDR2: KGHSH and LQKENI. The CDR3 loop is CASSPERDSGSDGYTF. CDR3 sequence (DNA): TGTGCCAGCTCACCAGAGAGGGACAGCGGATCTGATGGCTACACCTTC.

The rearrangement uses TRBV28 and TRBJ2-1; 9 nucleotides agree with TRBD2. There are 13 residues in the CDR3. Germline CDR1 MDHEN, CDR2 SYDVKM. V trimming: 6 bases; J trimming: 8 bases; junction bases outside the gene matches: 5. CDR3 sequence reads: CASRGTSTYEQFF. The CDR3 DNA sequence: TGTGCCAGCAGAGGGACTAGCACTTATGAGCAGTTCTTC.

This chain connects TRBV6-5 to TRBJ1-2; D ambiguous. This CDR3 has 14 amino acids. V lost 5 bases and J 2 bases, leaving 12 bases between the germline ends. Germline CDR1 MNHEY, CDR2 SVGAGI. This chain's CDR3 is CASSERGSNYGYTF. CDR3 sequence (DNA): TGTGCCAGCAGTGAAAGAGGATCGAACTATGGCTACACCTTC.

This clone has just a few counts. The chain couples TRBV20-1 to TRBJ1-5; D is unresolved. CDR1 and CDR2 from the germline V gene are DFQATT and SNEGSKA (reference sequence). Trimming stripped 5 bases from V and 9 bases from J, with 11 bases between. The CDR3 covers 11 residues. This CDR3 reads CSAPLEGPQHF. Here the CDR3 DNA reads TGCAGTGCTCCTCTCGAGGGGCCCCAGCATTTT.

V usage is TRBV2 and J usage is TRBJ2-1; D unresolved. The CDR3 extends over 14 amino acids. The germline V gene encodes CDR1 SNHLY and CDR2 FYNNEI. V shed 6 bases and J shed 4 bases, with 13 bases lying between them. CDR3 nucleotide sequence: TGTGCCAGCAGCCCCGGGCAGTCTTACAATGAGCAGTTCTTC. Protein: CASSPGQSYNEQFF.

The V call is TRBV7-2, the J call TRBJ2-5; D unresolved. The CDR3 spans 14 residues. CDR1 SGHTA and CDR2 FQGNSA come from the germline V gene. With 0 bases removed from V and 3 bases from J, the gap between germline ends came to 8 bases. The CDR3 region is CASSLAYGEETQYF. For the CDR3, the DNA is TGTGCCAGCAGCTTAGCGTACGGAGAAGAGACCCAGTACTTC.

This sequence joins TRBV28 and TRBJ1-5, with a tentative D call TRBD1 (6 bases). V was pared by 1 base and J by 0 bases, with 10 bases between. This CDR3 has 16 amino acids. Germline CDR1 MDHEN, CDR2 SYDVKM. The CDR3 DNA reads as TGTGCCAGCAGTTTATTGGACAGAAATAGCAATCAGCCCCAGCATTTT. It codes for CASSLLDRNSNQPQHF.

In this sample, this clone turned up many times. The DNA for the CDR3 is TGTGCCAGCAGCGAGCGGGGGCCCCTTAACTATGGCTACACCTTC. The encoded protein is CASSERGPLNYGYTF. The chain joins TRBV28 to TRBJ1-2, with D possibly being TRBD1 (6 bases). Germline CDR1 reads MDHEN; CDR2 reads SYDVKM. The CDR3 totals 15 residues. Trimming pared 6 bases from V and 1 base from J, leaving 15 bases between.

The V and J genes are TRBV10-3 and TRBJ1-5; the D is unclear. Trimming cost V 0 bases and J 3 bases, with 9 bases left between them. The germline V gene encodes CDR1 ENHRY and CDR2 SYGVKD. CDR3 length: 15 amino acids. The CDR3 coding sequence is TGTGCCATCAGTGAGTCGATACAGAACAATCAGCCCCAGCATTTT. Translating it yields CAISESIQNNQPQHF.

The rearrangement links TRBV5-1 to TRBJ2-7, with D perhaps matching TRBD2 (6 bases). V lost 2 bases and J lost 0, with 12 bases in between. CDR1 SGHRS and CDR2 YFSETQ come from the germline V gene. This CDR3 comprises 15 residues. The CDR3 DNA reads TGCGCCAGCAGCTTCAGCGACGGGAGCTCCTACGAGCAGTACTTC. As protein: CASSFSDGSSYEQYF.

V usage is TRBV5-1 and J usage is TRBJ2-3; maybe TRBD1 (6 bases). The CDR3 consists of 15 residues. Trimming took off 4 bases at V and 3 bases at J, with 15 bases between the two ends. Germline loops: CDR1 SGHRS, CDR2 YFSETQ. CDR3 in DNA: TGCGCCAGCAGCCGAGGCTCAGGGGCAACAGATACGCAGTATTTT. This encodes CASSRGSGATDTQYF.

This clone appeared a single time. This chain connects TRBV6-1 to TRBJ2-7; 9 nucleotides align to TRBD1. CDR3 length: 16 amino acids. CDR1 MNHNS and CDR2 SASEGT come from the germline V gene. V gave up 2 bases and J gave up 2 bases; unmatched junction bases: 7. This CDR3 is CASSELGQGNTYEQYF. CDR3 nucleotides: TGTGCCAGCAGTGAATTGGGACAGGGTAATACCTACGAGCAGTACTTC.

CDR3: CASSPGTANYEQYF. CDR3 sequence (DNA): TGCGCCAGCAGCCCGGGTACGGCCAACTACGAGCAGTACTTC. The rearrangement joins TRBV5-1 to TRBJ2-7, with D uncertain. Trimming pared 4 bases from V and 3 bases from J, leaving 14 bases between. The CDR3 totals 14 residues. Germline assignment: CDR1 SGHRS and CDR2 YFSETQ.

Comment on this clone: Distinct nucleotide sequences in the sample also encode this CDR3. This chain joins TRBV19 and TRBJ1-1, with TRBD1 as a possible D gene (6 bases). V was pared by 6 bases and J by 4 bases, with 9 bases between. CDR1 LNHDA and CDR2 SQIVND come from the germline V gene (reference sequence). The length of the CDR3 is 12 residues. For the CDR3, the DNA is TGTGCCAGTAGCGACAGGCGCACTGAAGCTTTCTTT. It specifies CASSDRRTEAFF.

A few counts support this clone. CDR3 sequence reads: CASSGLAGGKQYF. CDR3 nucleotides: TGTGCCAGCAGTGGACTAGCGGGAGGGAAGCAGTACTTC. This chain uses TRBV2 with TRBJ2-7, with 14 bases lining up with TRBD2. The germline gives CDR1 SNHLY, CDR2 FYNNEI. This CDR3 is built from 13 residues. With V trimmed by 4 bases and J by 8 bases, 1 base remained unmatched.

The chain recombines TRBV14 with TRBJ2-5; no definite D call. The CDR3 is 17 amino acids. The V gene lost 1 base and the J gene lost 0 bases, with 15 bases spanning the gap. Germline values: CDR1 SGHDN, CDR2 FVKESK. The CDR3 here is CASSQGIKRTYQETQYF. The CDR3 DNA is TGTGCCAGCAGCCAAGGTATCAAGCGAACCTACCAAGAGACCCAGTACTTC. Full variable domain (remainder filled in from reference TRBV14 and TRBJ2-5): EAGVTQFPSHSVIEKGQTVTLRCDPISGHDNLYWYRRVMGKEIKFLLHFVKESKQDESGMPNNRFLAERTGGTYSTLKVQPAELEDSGVYFCASSQGIKRTYQETQYFGPGTRLLVL.

This chain links TRBV6-6 with TRBJ1-5; D remains ambiguous. This CDR3 is built from 14 residues. Germline CDR1 MNHNY, CDR2 SVGAGI (reference sequence). The V end was cut by 6 bases, the J end by 2 bases, with 11 bases between. In DNA, the CDR3 is TGTGCCAGCAGCCGGTCGGGCGGCAATCAGCCCCAGCATTTT. This codes for CASSRSGGNQPQHF.

This rearrangement joins TRBV19 to TRBJ2-1; 8 bases line up with TRBD1. The CDR3 consists of 16 residues. V lost 3 bases, J lost 3 bases, and 7 bases stayed unmatched. Germline V lookup: CDR1 LNHDA, CDR2 SQIVND (reference sequence). This chain's CDR3 is CASSIGQGGGYNEQFF. CDR3 nucleotides: TGTGCCAGTAGTATTGGACAGGGTGGGGGCTACAATGAGCAGTTCTTC.

The rearrangement joins TRBV5-1 to TRBJ2-3; tentatively, D is TRBD2 (6 bases). CDR1 SGHRS and CDR2 YFSETQ come from the germline V gene. The length of the CDR3 is 13 residues. Trimming removed 6 bases from V and 2 bases from J, with 10 bases in between. The CDR3 nucleotides are TGCGCCAGCATGGAGGGACCCACAGATACGCAGTATTTT. It codes for CASMEGPTDTQYF. Drawing the rest from reference TRBV5-1 and TRBJ2-3, the complete variable domain is KAGVTQTPRYLIKTRGQQVTLSCSPISGHRSVSWYQQTPGQGLQFLFEYFSETQRNKGNFPGRFSGRQFSNSRSEMNVSTLELGDSALYLCASMEGPTDTQYFGPGTRLTVL.

V usage is TRBV30 and J usage is TRBJ1-2; no clear D. There are 12 residues in the CDR3. Looked up from germline, CDR1 is GTSNPN and CDR2 is SVGIG (reference sequence). The V gene lost 2 bases and the J gene lost 9 bases, with 13 bases spanning the gap. Here the CDR3 DNA reads TGTGCCTGGAGTCCCGGGCACTTGAGCTACACCTTC. Encoded protein: CAWSPGHLSYTF. Complete variable domain (other parts from reference TRBV30 and TRBJ1-2): SQTIHQWPATLVQPVGSPLSLECTVEGTSNPNLYWYRQAAGRGLQLLFYSVGIGQISSEVPQNLSASRPQDRQFILSSKKLLLSDSGFYLCAWSPGHLSYTFGSGTRLTVV.

Worth noting for this clone: A far larger clone differs by one base, so this is likely a read error. This same CDR3 is encoded by further DNA sequences in the sample. CDR3 DNA sequence: TGTGCCAGCAGCTTCCAGCGGGACTCGTACGAGCAGTACTTC. Translating it yields CASSFQRDSYEQYF. V is TRBV7-2 and J is TRBJ2-7; 7 bases fit TRBD2. The CDR3 is 14 residues long. The germline CDR1 and CDR2 sequences are SGHTA and FQGNSA. The ends lost 3 bases at V and 4 bases at J; junction bases unmatched: 6. Full variable domain (missing parts from reference TRBV7-2 and TRBJ2-7): GAGVSQSPSNKVTEKGKDVELRCDPISGHTALYWYRQSLGQGLEFLIYFQGNSAPDKSGLPSDRFSAERTGGSVSTLTIQRTQQEDSAVYLCASSFQRDSYEQYFGPGTRLTVT.

Ten or more counts support this clone. The chain has TRBV5-1 and TRBJ1-5; weak D call: TRBD1 (5 bases). CDR3 size: 13 residues. The V and J ends lost 4 bases and 7 bases respectively, with 12 bases between them. Germline CDR1 reads SGHRS; CDR2 reads YFSETQ. The CDR3 sequence: CASSLSWDQPQHF. The CDR3 DNA follows: TGCGCCAGCAGCCTGTCTTGGGACCAGCCCCAGCATTTT.

About this clone itself: This specimen includes other DNA sequences encoding the same CDR3. V is TRBV9 and J is TRBJ2-2; D is unresolved. Between the trimmed V and J ends, which lost 0 bases and 3 bases, there was a span of 3 bases. The CDR3 loop spans 13 amino acids. Germline CDR1 SGDLS, CDR2 YYNGEE. The CDR3 sequence is CASSVADTGELFF. The CDR3 nucleotides read TGTGCCAGCAGCGTAGCCGACACCGGGGAGCTGTTTTTT. Drawing the rest from reference TRBV9 and TRBJ2-2, the complete variable domain is DSGVTQTPKHLITATGQRVTLRCSPRSGDLSVYWYQQSLDQGLQFLIQYYNGEERAKGNILERFSAQQFPDLHSELNLSSLELGDSALYFCASSVADTGELFFGEGSRLTVL.

As regards this clone: Other DNA sequences in the sample encode the same CDR3. Here the CDR3 reads CASSSQGLEAFF. CDR3 bases: TGTGCCAGCAGCTCTCAGGGGCTTGAAGCTTTCTTT. J is TRBJ1-1 and V is TRBV6-6, with D possibly being TRBD1 (6 bases). Between the trimmed V and J ends, which lost 6 bases and 7 bases, there was a span of 12 bases. CDR1 is MNHNY, CDR2 SVGAGI, per germline (reference sequence). The CDR3 is 12 residues long.

V gene TRBV27 combines with J gene TRBJ2-3, with TRBD1 matching over 7 bases. CDR1 and CDR2 (germline): MNHEY, SMNVEV (reference sequence). There are 14 residues in the CDR3. V shed 8 bases, J shed 0 bases, and the junction held 5 bases outside the gene matches. The CDR3 sequence is CASSQGVSTDTQYF. CDR3 in DNA: TGTGCCAGCTCGCAGGGGGTCAGCACAGATACGCAGTATTTT.

This clone came up a few times. V usage is TRBV19 and J usage is TRBJ1-2; D is perhaps TRBD1 (6 bases). V was trimmed by 5 bases and J by 6 bases, leaving 16 bases between them. There are 14 residues in the CDR3. Germline V gene data show CDR1 as LNHDA and CDR2 as SQIVND (reference sequence). The CDR3, as DNA: TGTGCCAGTAGTCGACAGGAGACCACTAATGGCTACACCTTC. Amino acids: CASSRQETTNGYTF.

The sample holds one count of this clone. The chain couples TRBV7-9 to TRBJ1-4; 7 bases map to TRBD1. The germline V gene has CDR1 SEHNR and CDR2 FQNEAQ (reference sequence). J lost 5 bases, V lost 3 bases, and 9 bases had no gene match. The CDR3 totals 16 residues. The CDR3 sequence is CASSFPQTGTNEKLFF. CDR3 DNA: TGTGCCAGCAGCTTCCCCCAGACAGGGACGAATGAAAAACTGTTTTTT. Based on the CDR3 plus reference TRBV7-9 and TRBJ1-4, the full variable domain is DTGVSQNPRHKITKRGQNVTFRCDPISEHNRLYWYRQTLGQGPEFLTYFQNEAQLEKSRLLSDRFSAERPKGSFSTLEIQRTEQGDSAMYLCASSFPQTGTNEKLFFGSGTQLSVL.

V gene TRBV7-3 combines with J gene TRBJ2-5, with D maybe TRBD1 (5 bases). This CDR3 spans 15 amino acids. The germline gives CDR1 SGHTA, CDR2 FQGTGA. Between the trimmed V and J ends, which lost 2 bases and 2 bases, there was a span of 12 bases. As DNA, the CDR3 is TGTGCCAGCAGCTTAGCGGCAGGGTCACAAGAGACCCAGTACTTC. Its protein is CASSLAAGSQETQYF.